This record concerns one T cell receptor beta chain sequence. This record comes from a study of shared clonotypes between healthy human individuals. Study-level information: Each donor's CD8 memory used one plate, CD8 naive two, each CD4 subset three.

The V gene end was trimmed by 5 bases and the J gene end by 2 bases; junction bases not matched to a gene: 7. CDR3 length: 16 amino acids. Germline V gene data show CDR1 as SGHVS and CDR2 as FQNEAQ. There were no recent acute infections or vaccinations among the donors, who were healthy HIV-negative adults. This table comes from immunoSEQ multiplex PCR, and its TCRdb copy is limited to in-frame clones, with some not included. The table shows millions of clones, with 93% occurring only once. This sequence joins TRBV7-8 and TRBJ2-1, with TRBD2 matching 9 bases. The sequencing input was naive CD4+ T cells from PBMCs. Sample subset: CD45RA+ positively selected. This TCR was recovered from a man between 18 and 29 years old in good health. Some clones in this sample may be carry-over from other donors' samples. The CDR3 region has the DNA TGTGCCAGCAGCCCTATAGCGGGAGTCGCCTACAATGAGCAGTTCTTC. Its protein product is CASSPIAGVAYNEQFF. The full variable domain, in which reference TRBV7-8 and TRBJ2-1 provide the parts outside the CDR3, is GAGVSQSPRYKVAKRGQDVALRCDPISGHVSLFWYQQALGQGPEFLTYFQNEAQLDKSGLPSDRFFAERPEGSVSTLKIQRTQQEDSAVYLCASSPIAGVAYNEQFFGPGTRLTVL.